These 30 T cell receptor beta chains came from one sample sequenced in a study of blood T cell repertoires in COVID-19 (dated by TCRdb to 2019 to 2021). The library was obtained by the immunoSEQ multiplex PCR assay. Entries here come from immuneACCESS through TCRdb and include only in-frame sequences with V and J called. Some clones fail to appear in such tables; in the studies checked, an unresolved V gene covers under half of the shortfall, and the cause of the remainder is unknown. For this sample the table gives about 270,000 clones, of which under 90% were detected only once. Of the sample, 8.6% is held by the ten largest clones. Sequencing was carried out using peripheral blood. These receptors were collected from a human donor in a cohort sampled during active COVID-19.

The chain uses TRBV27 and TRBJ1-1; tentatively, D is TRBD1 (5 bases). This CDR3 contains 13 residues. The V end was cut by 3 bases, the J end by 7 bases, with 12 bases between. CDR1 and CDR2 (germline): MNHEY, SMNVEV (reference sequence). The CDR3, as DNA: TGTGCCAGCAGTTTCAGGGCGGCAGATGAAGCTTTCTTT. This gives the protein CASSFRAADEAFF.

The rearrangement links TRBV4-2 to TRBJ1-4; 9 positions match TRBD1. The CDR3 consists of 19 residues. Germline lookup yields CDR1 LGHNA and CDR2 YNFKEQ. The ends lost 2 bases at V and 0 bases at J; junction bases unmatched: 10. The CDR3 protein is CASSQPGTGKTPTNEKLFF. CDR3 nucleotides: TGTGCCAGCAGCCAACCCGGGACAGGGAAGACCCCAACTAATGAAAAACTGTTTTTT.

The rearrangement uses TRBV12-3 or TRBV12-4 and TRBJ2-3, with D perhaps matching TRBD2 (5 bases). This CDR3 region has 11 residues. V was clipped by 11 bases and J by 10 bases, with 16 bases between them. As DNA, the CDR3 is TGTGCCGTAACTAGTTTCGGGGCGCAGTATTTT. It is translated as CAVTSFGAQYF.

V is TRBV11-2 and J is TRBJ2-7; a weak D match, TRBD1 (7 bases). V dropped 0 bases and J dropped 4 bases, with 13 bases sitting between them. The CDR3 is 15 residues long. Looked up from germline, CDR1 is SGHAT and CDR2 is FQNNGV. The DNA for the CDR3 is TGTGCCAGCAGCTTAGAACCCAGGGGGACTTACGAGCAGTACTTC. Protein: CASSLEPRGTYEQYF. The full variable domain, its missing parts supplied by reference TRBV11-2 and TRBJ2-7, is EAGVAQSPRYKIIEKRQSVAFWCNPISGHATLYWYQQILGQGPKLLIQFQNNGVVDDSQLPKDRFSAERLKGVDSTLKIQPAKLEDSAVYLCASSLEPRGTYEQYFGPGTRLTVT.

The chain joins TRBV5-1 to TRBJ1-1, with TRBD1 identical over 10 bases. The V gene's germline CDR1 is SGHRS and CDR2 YFSETQ. Trimming removed 0 bases from V and 6 bases from J; junction bases left unmatched: 5. The CDR3 loop spans 15 amino acids. The CDR3 region is CASSLVGQGVAEAFF. CDR3 coding DNA: TGCGCCAGCAGCTTGGTAGGACAGGGGGTAGCTGAAGCTTTCTTT.

This clone occurred a few times. V usage is TRBV29-1 and J usage is TRBJ1-1, with TRBD1 as a possible D gene (6 bases). The CDR3 runs to 13 residues. Germline V gene data show CDR1 as SQVTM and CDR2 as ANQGSEA. The V end was cut by 3 bases, the J end by 5 bases, with 13 bases between. The CDR3 DNA is TGCAGCGTTGATAAAACAGGGAATACTGAAGCTTTCTTT. Amino acid sequence: CSVDKTGNTEAFF.

V usage is TRBV18 and J usage is TRBJ1-4, with 7 bases aligning to TRBD1. The ends lost 4 bases at V and 8 bases at J; junction bases unmatched: 4. Germline values: CDR1 KGHSH, CDR2 LQKENI. The CDR3 length is 13 residues. Written as DNA, the CDR3 is TGTGCCAGCTCACGCCGGGACAGCGAAAAACTGTTTTTT. Amino acids: CASSRRDSEKLFF.

This clone appeared a single time. CDR3 in DNA: TGCGCCAGCAGCTTGGCAGGGGCGGTGGACGACTATGGCTACACCTTC. It codes for CASSLAGAVDDYGYTF. The chain is built from TRBV5-1 and TRBJ1-2, with a tentative D call TRBD1 (6 bases). Trimming took off 0 bases at V and 3 bases at J, with 15 bases between the two ends. The CDR3 runs to 16 residues. Germline V gene sequence: CDR1 SGHRS, CDR2 YFSETQ. Filled out from reference TRBV5-1 and TRBJ1-2, the complete variable domain reads KAGVTQTPRYLIKTRGQQVTLSCSPISGHRSVSWYQQTPGQGLQFLFEYFSETQRNKGNFPGRFSGRQFSNSRSEMNVSTLELGDSALYLCASSLAGAVDDYGYTFGSGTRLTVV.

The V and J genes are TRBV6-1 and TRBJ2-1; 8 bases align to TRBD2. V was clipped by 0 bases and J by 6 bases; unmatched bases: 10. The CDR3 runs to 17 residues. In germline, CDR1 is MNHNS, CDR2 SASEGT. CDR3 protein: CASSEAARPTSGNEQFF. For the CDR3, the DNA is TGTGCCAGCAGTGAAGCGGCTCGCCCCACTAGCGGCAATGAGCAGTTCTTC.

The chain is built from TRBV6-6 and TRBJ1-1; D unresolved. Germline V gives CDR1 MNHNY, CDR2 SVGAGI (reference sequence). V was pared by 2 bases and J by 5 bases, with 6 bases between. This CDR3 region has 12 residues. The DNA of the CDR3 is TGTGCCAGCAGTTACCAGGAAACTGAAGCTTTCTTT. Its translation: CASSYQETEAFF.

This chain connects TRBV10-2 to TRBJ2-3; weak D call: TRBD2 (6 bases). From germline, CDR1 is WSHSY and CDR2 SAAADI. The CDR3 length is 18 residues. V was trimmed by 2 bases and J by 2 bases, leaving 20 bases between them. The DNA of the CDR3 is TGCGCCAGCAGTGAGCGGGCTAGCGCTGAGCCGCACACAGATACGCAGTATTTT. Its translation: CASSERASAEPHTDTQYF.

V is TRBV18 and J is TRBJ2-3; TRBD2 is a possible D gene (5 bases). This CDR3 contains 15 residues. V shed 6 bases and J shed 2 bases, with 15 bases lying between them. CDR1 is KGHSH and CDR2 is LQKENI in the germline V gene. Written as DNA, the CDR3 is TGTGCCAGCTCGCCAATAGGGAGTTCCACAGATACGCAGTATTTT. Protein: CASSPIGSSTDTQYF.

This clone was detected a few times. This chain uses TRBV7-9 with TRBJ2-2; TRBD1 matches at 8 bases. V was clipped by 5 bases and J by 0 bases; unmatched bases: 5. Looked up from germline, CDR1 is SEHNR and CDR2 is FQNEAQ (reference sequence). The CDR3 contains 16 residues. CDR3: CASSPRGQANTGELFF. The CDR3 bases are TGTGCCAGCAGCCCTAGGGGACAGGCGAACACCGGGGAGCTGTTTTTT.

The chain couples TRBV6-5 to TRBJ1-1; D is undetermined. The V end lost 2 bases, the J end lost 7 bases, and 14 bases lay between the germline ends. The length of the CDR3 is 14 residues. Germline V gene lookup returns CDR1 MNHEY and CDR2 SVGAGI. The CDR3 region has the DNA TGTGCCAGCAGTTACGGTCTGGGAGAGTTTGAAGCTTTCTTT. Translation gives CASSYGLGEFEAFF.

The chain couples TRBV7-9 to TRBJ2-5; unclear D gene. Germline V gene data show CDR1 as SEHNR and CDR2 as FQNEAQ (reference sequence). The CDR3 covers 11 residues. The V gene lost 5 bases and the J gene lost 8 bases, with 9 bases spanning the gap. The CDR3 loop reads CASSPGETQYF. CDR3 nucleotide sequence: TGTGCCAGCAGCCCCGGTGAAACCCAGTACTTC.

The CDR3 protein is CASSDRREWTSGFTDTQYF. The DNA of the CDR3 is TGTGCCAGCAGCGACCGACGTGAATGGACTAGCGGATTCACAGATACGCAGTATTTT. The chain is built from TRBV9 and TRBJ2-3; 10 positions agree with TRBD2. The V segment lost 3 bases and the J segment 2 bases; nucleotides outside the gene matches: 15. The CDR3 length is 19 residues. CDR1 is SGDLS, CDR2 YYNGEE, per germline.

Here the CDR3 reads CASSQAPAGRTPYGYTF. In DNA, the CDR3 is TGCGCCAGCAGCCAGGCACCCGCGGGACGGACACCCTATGGCTACACCTTC. V gene TRBV4-1 combines with J gene TRBJ1-2, with a tentative D call TRBD1 (5 bases). CDR3 size: 17 residues. The V gene's germline CDR1 is MGHRA and CDR2 YSYEKL. V lost 3 bases, J lost 4 bases, and 21 bases lay in between.

The J gene is TRBJ2-2, the V gene TRBV7-3; 9 nucleotides line up with TRBD2. V shed 1 base, J shed 8 bases, and the junction held 11 bases outside the gene matches. The germline V gene encodes CDR1 SGHTA and CDR2 FQGTGA. The CDR3 extends over 17 amino acids. The CDR3 loop reads CASSLMAGGPNEGELFF. The CDR3 DNA follows: TGTGCCAGCAGCTTAATGGCGGGAGGGCCAAACGAGGGGGAGCTGTTTTTT.

The chain recombines TRBV5-1 with TRBJ2-5; a possible D gene is TRBD1 (5 bases). Germline V gene sequence: CDR1 SGHRS, CDR2 YFSETQ. CDR3 length: 13 residues. Trimming pared 7 bases from V and 4 bases from J, leaving 14 bases between. The CDR3 is CASGRGSLETQYF. CDR3 nucleotide sequence: TGCGCCAGCGGTAGGGGTTCGTTAGAGACCCAGTACTTC.

A remark on this clone: Other DNA variants within this sample encode the same CDR3. The chain uses TRBV11-2 and TRBJ2-2, with D possibly being TRBD1 (6 bases). V dropped 2 bases and J dropped 0 bases, with 10 bases sitting between them. The CDR3 length is 16 residues. Germline V gene sequence: CDR1 SGHAT, CDR2 FQNNGV. Here the CDR3 DNA reads TGTGCCAGCAGCTTAAGAGACAGGCCGAACACCGGGGAGCTGTTTTTT. It codes for CASSLRDRPNTGELFF.

CDR3: CASSSWGGLGGNTIYF. As DNA, the CDR3 is TGTGCCAGCAGCTCCTGGGGGGGGCTCGGTGGAAACACCATATATTTT. This chain uses TRBV7-9 with TRBJ1-3; maybe TRBD1 (6 bases). The V gene's germline CDR1 is SEHNR and CDR2 FQNEAQ (reference sequence). There are 16 residues in the CDR3. Trimming removed 4 bases at V and 3 bases at J, with 16 bases between.

The V and J genes are TRBV3-1 (or the pseudogene TRBV3-2) and TRBJ2-3; D not certain. Trimming took off 1 base at V and 4 bases at J, with 6 bases between the two ends. The CDR3 length is 13 residues. CDR1 is LGHDT and CDR2 is YNNKEL in the germline V gene (reference sequence). CDR3 protein: CASSQGAPDTQYF. The CDR3 DNA reads as TGTGCCAGCAGCCAAGGGGCCCCAGATACGCAGTATTTT.

This clone was counted a single time. The genes are TRBV29-1 and TRBJ1-2, with 7 bases matching TRBD1. Germline values: CDR1 SQVTM, CDR2 ANQGSEA. V lost 8 bases to trimming and J lost 8 bases; unmatched junction nucleotides: 17. The length of the CDR3 is 14 residues. CDR3 sequence (DNA): TGCAGCACTACCGATTACAGGGGCTCGACAGGCTACACCTTC. Its translation: CSTTDYRGSTGYTF.

This rearrangement joins TRBV6-5 to TRBJ1-1, with TRBD1 as a possible D gene (5 bases). Germline CDR1 MNHEY, CDR2 SVGAGI. The V end was cut by 7 bases, the J end by 4 bases, with 13 bases between. The CDR3 covers 13 residues. The CDR3 here is CASTGWGGTEAFF. DNA for the CDR3: TGTGCCAGCACAGGGTGGGGGGGCACTGAAGCTTTCTTT.

This clone came up once. The genes are TRBV6-5 and TRBJ2-7; 7 nucleotides match TRBD2. V lost 6 bases to trimming and J lost 5 bases; unmatched junction nucleotides: 13. Germline V gene data show CDR1 as MNHEY and CDR2 as SVGAGI. This CDR3 has 15 residues. In DNA form, the CDR3 reads TGTGCCAGCAGGGGGGGAGGGCTTGCGAGGGACGAGCAGTACTTC. Protein sequence: CASRGGGLARDEQYF.

The rearrangement uses TRBV21-1 and TRBJ1-1; the D call TRBD1 from the table was never checked on the DNA. TRBV21-1 is shown as a pseudogene. The CDR3 sequence is 20 residues long. The CDR3 nucleotides are TGTGCCAGCAGCAAAGCTAAGGTCAGGGGGATGAGCCTCGGGGACACTGAAGCTTTCTTT. Protein sequence: CASSKAKVRGMSLGDTEAFF.

The chain employs TRBV19 and TRBJ1-1; perhaps TRBD1 as D (6 bases). V was pared by 6 bases and J by 7 bases, with 12 bases between. Germline V gene sequence: CDR1 LNHDA, CDR2 SQIVND (reference sequence). This CDR3 comprises 12 residues. CDR3 sequence (DNA): TGTGCCAGTAGACCTGGACAGAGTGAAGCTTTCTTT. The encoded protein is CASRPGQSEAFF. Full variable domain (rest looked up from reference TRBV19 and TRBJ1-1): DGGITQSPKYLFRKEGQNVTLSCEQNLNHDAMYWYRQDPGQGLRLIYYSQIVNDFQKGDIAEGYSVSREKKESFPLTVTSAQKNPTAFYLCASRPGQSEAFFGQGTRLTVV.

V gene TRBV4-1 combines with J gene TRBJ2-7, with D uncertain. Looked up from germline, CDR1 is MGHRA and CDR2 is YSYEKL. CDR3 length equals 14 residues. V was pared by 3 bases and J by 2 bases, with 11 bases between. CDR3 loop: CASSQASQAYEQYF. The CDR3 DNA follows: TGCGCCAGCAGCCAGGCCTCCCAGGCCTACGAGCAGTACTTC.

The chain combines TRBV5-6 with TRBJ2-7, with 12 bases identical to TRBD1. There are 15 residues in the CDR3. The germline gives CDR1 SGHDT, CDR2 YYEEEE. V lost 3 bases, J lost 6 bases, and 7 bases stayed unmatched. CDR3 in DNA: TGTGCCAGCAGCTCCACGGGACAGGGGGCAGGCGAGCAGTACTTC. As protein: CASSSTGQGAGEQYF.

The chain couples TRBV4-3 to TRBJ2-3; possibly TRBD2 for D (5 bases). The V gene lost 3 bases and the J gene lost 0 bases, with 10 bases spanning the gap. The CDR3 has 15 residues. CDR1 and CDR2 (germline): LGHNA, YSLEER. The CDR3: CASSQSSSSTDTQYF. In DNA, the CDR3 is TGCGCCAGCAGCCAGTCTAGCAGTAGCACAGATACGCAGTATTTT.